Listed here are 32 T cell receptor beta chains from one sample, sequenced in a study of cytotoxic CD8 clonotypes in ibrutinib-treated CLL. Here immunoSEQ multiplex PCR was the method, and the copy in TCRdb shows in-frame clones only, minus some. The data contain some 200,000 clones, about two thirds of them singletons. The sequencing here drew on PBMCs, taken after 24 months of ibrutinib treatment. These receptors were collected from a human donor with chronic lymphocytic leukemia.

The chain has TRBV28 and TRBJ2-3, with 9 bases that match TRBD2. J was trimmed by 6 bases and V by 4 bases; bases with no gene match: 8. Germline loops: CDR1 MDHEN, CDR2 SYDVKM. The CDR3 covers 15 residues. The CDR3 sequence is CASSSTSGLGDTQYF. The CDR3 DNA reads TGTGCCAGCAGTTCGACTAGCGGTCTCGGGGATACGCAGTATTTT.

The chain employs TRBV4-1 and TRBJ2-7; 12 bases are a match to TRBD2. V dropped 4 bases and J dropped 4; count of bases not matched to a gene: 8. The CDR3 consists of 16 residues. CDR1 and CDR2 (germline): MGHRA, YSYEKL. CDR3 sequence: CASSPEIGTSGYEQYF. Written as DNA, the CDR3 is TGCGCCAGCAGCCCAGAGATCGGGACTAGCGGGTACGAGCAGTACTTC.

This chain links TRBV7-8 with TRBJ1-2, with D uncertain. The germline V and J ends were trimmed by 4 bases and 4 bases, with 19 bases remaining between them. This CDR3 is built from 16 residues. Germline V lookup: CDR1 SGHVS, CDR2 FQNEAQ. The CDR3 DNA reads TGTGCCAGCAGCTCGAACCGGGGATTCCGAATCTATGGCTACACCTTC. Translating gives CASSSNRGFRIYGYTF. The full variable domain, in which reference TRBV7-8 and TRBJ1-2 provide the parts outside the CDR3, is GAGVSQSPRYKVAKRGQDVALRCDPISGHVSLFWYQQALGQGPEFLTYFQNEAQLDKSGLPSDRFFAERPEGSVSTLKIQRTQQEDSAVYLCASSSNRGFRIYGYTFGSGTRLTVV.

The chain carries TRBV11-2 and TRBJ1-6; no definite D call. The V end lost 4 bases, the J end lost 10 bases, and 14 bases lay between the germline ends. Germline lookup yields CDR1 SGHAT and CDR2 FQNNGV. This CDR3 spans 14 amino acids. The CDR3 reads CASSSVSGWSPLHF. The CDR3, as DNA: TGTGCCAGCAGCTCCGTCAGCGGCTGGTCACCCCTCCACTTT.

This chain links TRBV6-5 with TRBJ2-3, with 8 bases aligning to TRBD2. This CDR3 has 16 residues. Germline V lookup: CDR1 MNHEY, CDR2 SVGAGI. J gave up 3 bases and V 0 bases, and 5 bases lay outside the gene matches. The CDR3 sequence is CASSYSAGGHTDTQYF. The CDR3, as DNA: TGTGCCAGCAGTTACTCGGCGGGGGGTCATACAGATACGCAGTATTTT.

A single count supports this clone. This chain links TRBV9 with TRBJ2-1, with unresolved D. There are 15 residues in the CDR3. The V end was cut by 3 bases, the J end by 3 bases, with 13 bases between. In germline, CDR1 is SGDLS, CDR2 YYNGEE. Written as DNA, the CDR3 is TGTGCCAGCAGCGAAGATTTTGGCGTCTACAATGAGCAGTTCTTC. It yields the protein CASSEDFGVYNEQFF. The full variable domain, rest sourced from reference TRBV9 and TRBJ2-1, is DSGVTQTPKHLITATGQRVTLRCSPRSGDLSVYWYQQSLDQGLQFLIQYYNGEERAKGNILERFSAQQFPDLHSELNLSSLELGDSALYFCASSEDFGVYNEQFFGPGTRLTVL.

V is TRBV5-1 and J is TRBJ1-1, with TRBD1 matching over 7 bases. Germline V gives CDR1 SGHRS, CDR2 YFSETQ. V was pared by 5 bases and J by 4 bases, with 5 bases of the junction left unmatched. This CDR3 is built from 13 residues. Here the CDR3 DNA reads TGCGCCAGCAGAGGGACAGAGGGCACTGAAGCTTTCTTT. This gives the protein CASRGTEGTEAFF.

In this sample, this clone turned up a few times. This chain connects TRBV5-6 to TRBJ2-6; D gene ambiguous. From germline, CDR1 is SGHDT and CDR2 YYEEEE. The V gene lost 3 bases and the J gene lost 4 bases, with 8 bases spanning the gap. The CDR3 is 14 amino acids. Here the CDR3 DNA reads TGTGCCAGCAGCTCTCCCTGGGGGGCCAACGTCCTGACTTTC. This encodes CASSSPWGANVLTF.

Written as DNA, the CDR3 is TGTGCCTGGAGTGTAGTTGGGGGTCTTTCGTTCTTC. Protein sequence: CAWSVVGGLSFF. The rearrangement links TRBV30 to TRBJ2-1; either TRBD1 or TRBD2 may supply D (5 bases each). This CDR3 is 12 amino acids long. Trimming took off 0 bases at V and 15 bases at J, with 15 bases between the two ends. Germline CDR1 and CDR2: GTSNPN and SVGIG (reference sequence).

V and J are TRBV7-8 and TRBJ2-2, with 11 nucleotides matching TRBD2. The junction had 2 bases not matched to a gene; V was cut back by 1 base and J by 4 bases. Germline CDR1 is SGHVS and CDR2 is FQNEAQ. The CDR3 spans 16 residues. As DNA, the CDR3 is TGTGCCAGCAGCTTAGGACTAGCGGGAACCACCGGGGAGCTGTTTTTT. Its translation: CASSLGLAGTTGELFF.

This clone has only a few counts. Written as DNA, the CDR3 is TGTGCCAGCAGCTACAGGGACGGCATCACTGAAGCTTTCTTT. This encodes CASSYRDGITEAFF. This sequence joins TRBV7-2 and TRBJ1-1, with D perhaps matching TRBD1 (6 bases). V was trimmed by 4 bases and J by 4 bases, leaving 13 bases between them. CDR1 and CDR2 from the germline V gene are SGHTA and FQGNSA. The CDR3 totals 14 residues.

The chain couples TRBV29-1 to TRBJ2-1, with D perhaps TRBD2 (5 bases). The CDR3 spans 14 residues. Per the germline V gene, CDR1 is SQVTM and CDR2 is ANQGSEA. V gave up 4 bases and J gave up 7 bases, with 17 bases separating them. CDR3 protein: CSVVLGSGGNEQFF. The CDR3 DNA follows: TGCAGCGTTGTTTTGGGGAGTGGAGGTAATGAGCAGTTCTTC.

The chain recombines TRBV5-8 with TRBJ2-5; D is ambiguous. The CDR3 contains 17 residues. The ends were cut back, 5 bases at V and 2 bases at J, with 22 bases in the middle. The germline V gene has CDR1 SGHTS and CDR2 YDEGEE. Here the CDR3 reads CASSFYTASPLQETQYF. The CDR3 DNA reads TGTGCCAGCAGTTTTTATACGGCTTCGCCCCTTCAAGAGACCCAGTACTTC.

The genes are TRBV11-2 and TRBJ2-1; D is possibly TRBD1 (6 bases). The CDR3 contains 17 residues. Germline CDR1 SGHAT, CDR2 FQNNGV. Trimming stripped 2 bases from V and 7 bases from J, with 21 bases between. DNA of the CDR3: TGTGCCAGCAGCTTAAACAGGGTGATCGGGTATAGGAATGAGCAGTTCTTC. Translated, it gives CASSLNRVIGYRNEQFF.

As for this clone: At one end the junction does not follow the germline gene, possibly because of a read error. The genes are TRBV7-7 and TRBJ2-7; D gene unclear. The V gene's germline CDR1 is SSHAT and CDR2 FNYEAQ (reference sequence). This CDR3 is 17 amino acids long. The CDR3 DNA sequence: TGTGCTAGCAGCTTAGGCATCGGCAGGCCAGGCAGATACGAGCAGTACTTC. Translation: CASSLGIGRPGRYEQYF.

This chain uses TRBV7-3 with TRBJ1-2, with TRBD1 identical over 9 bases. The V segment lost 5 bases and the J segment 7 bases; nucleotides outside the gene matches: 11. Germline CDR1 SGHTA, CDR2 FQGTGA. The CDR3 has 15 residues. Here the CDR3 reads CASSPHGTGNGGYTF. In DNA, the CDR3 is TGTGCCAGCAGCCCCCACGGGACAGGGAACGGTGGCTACACCTTC.

This rearrangement joins TRBV4-3 to TRBJ2-1; D is unclear. The CDR3 length is 14 residues. The germline V gene has CDR1 LGHNA and CDR2 YSLEER. V lost 1 base and J lost 6, with 10 bases in between. The CDR3 DNA sequence: TGCGCCAGCAGCCAAGTAAACTGGGGCAATGAGCAGTTCTTC. Amino acids: CASSQVNWGNEQFF.

The rearrangement joins TRBV6-1 to TRBJ1-3; TRBD1 aligns across 7 bases. The CDR3 extends over 13 amino acids. Per germline, CDR1 MNHNS and CDR2 SASEGT. Losses at the gene ends were 5 bases for V and 8 bases for J; bases not matched to a gene: 6. CDR3 nucleotides: TGTGCCAGCAGTAACCGGGACAGAGACACCATATATTTT. Its protein product is CASSNRDRDTIYF.

The V call is TRBV27, the J call TRBJ2-7; D ambiguous. Germline assignment: CDR1 MNHEY and CDR2 SMNVEV (reference sequence). The CDR3 totals 11 residues. V was shortened by 6 bases and J by 5 bases, with 8 bases between the two germline ends. CDR3 nucleotide sequence: TGTGCCAGCAGGGAAGCTCACGAGCAGTACTTC. Amino acid sequence: CASREAHEQYF.

The J gene is TRBJ2-3, the V gene TRBV5-1; 11 bases are a match to TRBD2. Losses at the gene ends were 4 bases for V and 2 bases for J; bases not matched to a gene: 9. The CDR3 has 17 residues. Germline-derived CDR1 and CDR2 are SGHRS and YFSETQ. The CDR3 nucleotides read TGCGCCAGCAGCGAACGGACTAGCGGGCCTATCACAGATACGCAGTATTTT. Protein: CASSERTSGPITDTQYF.

The chain recombines TRBV6-6 with TRBJ1-2; D gene ambiguous. With 7 bases removed from V and 8 bases from J, the gap between germline ends came to 17 bases. The CDR3 contains 13 residues. From germline, CDR1 is MNHNY and CDR2 SVGAGI (reference sequence). This chain's CDR3 is CASTWQPSRGYTF. The CDR3 DNA reads as TGTGCCAGCACTTGGCAGCCCAGTCGGGGCTACACCTTC.

This chain links TRBV6-1 with TRBJ2-3; the D is unclear. The CDR3 is made up of 14 amino acids. The V and J ends lost 1 base and 5 bases respectively, with 10 bases between them. Germline V gene data show CDR1 as MNHNS and CDR2 as SASEGT. CDR3 coding DNA: TGTGCCAGCAGTGAAGTCTGGAGAGAAGATACGCAGTATTTT. The encoded protein is CASSEVWREDTQYF.

The CDR3 reads CASSPGQGGYNEQFF. In DNA form, the CDR3 reads TGTGCCAGCAGCCCCGGGCAGGGAGGGTACAATGAGCAGTTCTTC. V is TRBV7-2 and J is TRBJ2-1, with 7 bases matching TRBD2. V was pared by 5 bases and J by 4 bases, with 8 bases of the junction left unmatched. Germline V gene data show CDR1 as SGHTA and CDR2 as FQGNSA. CDR3 length equals 15 residues.

This chain connects TRBV27 to TRBJ2-1; D possibly corresponds to TRBD1 (6 bases). V dropped 2 bases and J dropped 8 bases, with 16 bases sitting between them. This CDR3 comprises 15 residues. The germline CDR1 and CDR2 sequences are MNHEY and SMNVEV (reference sequence). The CDR3 sequence: CASSLDQGHSDEQFF. CDR3 bases: TGTGCCAGCAGTTTAGATCAGGGGCATTCGGATGAGCAGTTCTTC.

The genes are TRBV27 and TRBJ1-5; D call uncertain. Germline loops: CDR1 MNHEY, CDR2 SMNVEV (reference sequence). The CDR3 is made up of 16 amino acids. V lost 5 bases, J lost 4 bases, and 18 bases lay in between. The CDR3 protein is CASSPRRGGINQPQHF. The CDR3 coding sequence is TGTGCCAGCAGTCCGAGACGGGGAGGTATAAATCAGCCCCAGCATTTT.

This clone was observed once. The J gene is TRBJ2-1, the V gene TRBV4-1; D not resolved. Germline-derived CDR1 and CDR2 are MGHRA and YSYEKL. This CDR3 region has 13 residues. Trimming removed 3 bases from V and 8 bases from J, with 11 bases in between. CDR3 loop: CASSHFLVDEQFF. As DNA, the CDR3 is TGCGCCAGCAGCCACTTCTTGGTCGATGAGCAGTTCTTC.

This clone was seen a handful of times. The rearrangement links TRBV5-4 to TRBJ2-7, with TRBD2 identical over 7 bases. The CDR3 is made up of 14 amino acids. With 2 bases clipped from V and 2 bases from J, the junction kept 4 bases outside the gene matches. In germline, CDR1 is SGHNT, CDR2 YYREEE (reference sequence). Here the CDR3 reads CASSFSGLTYEQYF. The CDR3 DNA reads as TGTGCCAGCAGCTTTAGCGGGCTTACCTACGAGCAGTACTTC.

J is TRBJ2-5 and V is TRBV2, with TRBD1 as a possible D gene (6 bases). The CDR3 consists of 14 residues. The V end lost 4 bases, the J end lost 0 bases, and 9 bases lay between the germline ends. Germline loops: CDR1 SNHLY, CDR2 FYNNEI. CDR3 DNA sequence: TGTGCCAGCAGTGGAGACAGGTACCAAGAGACCCAGTACTTC. Residues: CASSGDRYQETQYF.

CDR3 in DNA: TGTGCCTGGAGTGCTAGCGGGAGGGGCAATGAGCAGTTCTTC. This encodes CAWSASGRGNEQFF. The genes are TRBV30 and TRBJ2-1, with 12 bases identical to TRBD2. The germline V gene encodes CDR1 GTSNPN and CDR2 SVGIG (reference sequence). The CDR3 is 14 amino acids. V shed 1 base and J 6 bases; nucleotides not matched to a gene: 1.

The V gene is TRBV10-1, the J gene TRBJ2-3; no reliable D call. V lost 2 bases and J lost 0, with 6 bases in between. The germline gives CDR1 WNHNN, CDR2 SYGVQD (reference sequence). There are 14 residues in the CDR3. DNA of the CDR3: TGCGCCAGCAGTGAGCCCGGCAGCACAGATACGCAGTATTTT. Amino acid sequence: CASSEPGSTDTQYF.

The J gene is TRBJ2-5, the V gene TRBV29-1; D assignment may be TRBD1 or TRBD2 (7 bases each). Trimming shortened V by 3 bases and J by 4 bases, and 12 bases separated the two germline ends. Germline V gives CDR1 SQVTM, CDR2 ANQGSEA. There are 13 residues in the CDR3. CDR3 residues: CSVDRGGGETQYF. In DNA, the CDR3 is TGCAGCGTTGACAGGGGGGGCGGAGAGACCCAGTACTTC.

The chain employs TRBV6-6 and TRBJ1-5; D not certain. V lost 2 bases, J lost 10 bases, and 9 bases lay in between. The CDR3 loop spans 12 amino acids. The V gene's germline CDR1 is MNHNY and CDR2 SVGAGI (reference sequence). CDR3 protein: CASSYRSQPQHF. CDR3 nucleotide sequence: TGTGCCAGCAGTTACAGGAGCCAACCCCAGCATTTT.